This T cell receptor beta chain comes out of a study of a mutant IDH1 vaccine in newly diagnosed glioma. Study details: Patients, over weeks 1, 3, 5, 7, 11, 15, 19 and 23, received a total of eight vaccinations. Beginning 4-6 weeks after radiotherapy alone, or with temozolomide cycles, vaccination took place.

Remarks on this clone: Antigen: not known.

Measured with immunoSEQ multiplex PCR; TCRdb has only the in-frame clones, and not every one. Of tens of thousands of clones listed, about 80% are singletons. The CDR3 contains 17 residues. Germline V gene lookup returns CDR1 SGHDT and CDR2 YYEEEE. J was trimmed by 2 bases and V by 0 bases; bases with no gene match: 10. The time point is: week 5, during vaccination. Every vaccination contained 300 ug of the mutant IDH1 20-mer peptide and was paired with topical imiquimod. Donors' newly diagnosed IDH1-mutant WHO grade 3 or 4 astrocytomas lacked nuclear ATRX. The chain recombines TRBV5-6 with TRBJ1-2, with 7 bases fitting TRBD1. The TCR comes from a woman aged 45-65 years with glioma. The source was PBMCs, collected from a glioma patient whose treatment included an IDH1 peptide vaccine. This CDR3 reads CASSLGGSGGPNYGYTF. DNA of the CDR3: TGTGCCAGCAGCTTGGGAGGGTCAGGGGGGCCCAACTATGGCTACACCTTC.